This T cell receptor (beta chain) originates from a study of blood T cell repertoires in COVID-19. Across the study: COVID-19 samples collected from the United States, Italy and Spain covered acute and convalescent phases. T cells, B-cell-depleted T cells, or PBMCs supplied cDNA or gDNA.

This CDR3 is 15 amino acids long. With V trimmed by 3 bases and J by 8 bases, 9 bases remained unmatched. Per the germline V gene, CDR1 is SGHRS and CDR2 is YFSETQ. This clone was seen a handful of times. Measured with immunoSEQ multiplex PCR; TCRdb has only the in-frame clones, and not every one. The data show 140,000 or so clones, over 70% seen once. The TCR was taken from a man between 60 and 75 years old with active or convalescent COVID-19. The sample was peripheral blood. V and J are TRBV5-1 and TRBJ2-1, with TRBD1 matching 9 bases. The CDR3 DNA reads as TGCGCCAGCAGCTGGGGACAGGGTTGGTTACATGAGCAGTTCTTC. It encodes CASSWGQGWLHEQFF.